A selection of T cell receptor beta chains follows, all from one sample in a study of blood T cells in healthy people across ages. MiXCR was run by TCRdb on the 5' RACE reads, yielding one entry per CDR3 protein. The repertoire holds about 620,000 distinct CDR3 sequences, around 21% seen once, with approximately 3.6% in the top ten. Source material: blood. Receptors originate from an older man in good health. The CDR3 runs from the conserved cysteine through the conserved F or W. D genes are given only for firm matches. The size field is filled for only some rows; it gives once, few, many or a size class.

TRBJ1-6 | TRBD1 | few | TRBV3-1 | TGTGCCAGCAGCCTACAGGGGGATTCACCCCTCCACTTT | CASSLQGDSPLHF
TRBJ2-3 | TRBD2 | many | TRBV14 | TGTGCCAGCAGCCGAGACGGGACTAGCGGAATTCGGGATACGCAGTATTTT | CASSRDGTSGIRDTQYF
TRBJ2-3 | TRBD1 | - | TRBV6-5 | TGTGCCAGCAGCTCACAGGGGATCTCTTCAGATACGCAGTATTTT | CASSSQGISSDTQYF
TRBJ2-2 | - | - | TRBV6-5 | TGTGCCAGCAGTTATGAGGGGGCGAACACCGGGGAGCTGTTTTTT | CASSYEGANTGELFF
TRBJ2-5 | - | - | TRBV10-1 | TGCGCCAGCAGTGAGGCGGCGGACCAAGAGACCCAGTACTTC | CASSEAADQETQYF
TRBJ2-3 | - | few | TRBV20-1 | TGCAGTGCTAGAGCCGGGACCGGACTCACAGATACGCAGTATTTT | CSARAGTGLTDTQYF
TRBJ2-5 | TRBD1 | - | TRBV20-1 | TGCAGTGCTACGGGGACAGGGGGTGTTGAGACCCAGTACTTC | CSATGTGGVETQYF
TRBJ2-1 | - | - | TRBV11-2 | TGTGCCAGCAGCTTCGGGATGCGCCCTAATGAGCAGTTCTTC | CASSFGMRPNEQFF
TRBJ1-2 | TRBD1 | - | TRBV6-5 | TGTGCCAGCAGTTACTCGGGGACAGGTATCGGTTCGTCGTATGGCTACACCTTC | CASSYSGTGIGSSYGYTF
TRBJ1-5 | TRBD1 | - | TRBV5-1 | TGCGCCAGCAGCTTGGATGGAGGGGGCGGTCAGCCCCAGCATTTT | CASSLDGGGGQPQHF
TRBJ1-2 | - | - | TRBV30 | TGTGCCTGGAGTGTACCCCGGACCCAAAGGGATAACTCGTATGGCTACACCTTC | CAWSVPRTQRDNSYGYTF
TRBJ2-1 | - | few | TRBV10-3 | TGTGCCTCCAGTGCGGGTTTAGAAGTCAATGAGCAGTTCTTC | CASSAGLEVNEQFF
TRBJ2-3 | TRBD2 | - | TRBV5-6 | TGTGCCAGCAGCTTGCAACCTAGCGGGAGCTCAGATACGCAGTATTTT | CASSLQPSGSSDTQYF
TRBJ2-1 | - | few | TRBV20-1 | TGCAGTGCTAGTCGGCAAGCAGGAGAGACCCAGTTCTTC | CSASRQAGETQFF
TRBJ2-1 | - | many | TRBV10-3 | TGTGCCATCAGTGAACCGTCTGCGGGCATAAGTGGGTACAATGAGCAGTTCTTC | CAISEPSAGISGYNEQFF
TRBJ2-5 | - | few | TRBV3-1 | TGTGCCAGCAGCTACAGGACCAGGGGGACCCAGTACTTC | CASSYRTRGTQYF
TRBJ2-1 | TRBD2 | few | TRBV24-1 | TGTGCCACCAGTGATTGGCGGACTAGCGGCGTCGATGAGCAGTTCTTC | CATSDWRTSGVDEQFF
TRBJ2-1 | TRBD1 | few | TRBV5-6 | TGTGCCAGCAGCGGGGGTGACAGGGGAATAGAAAATGAGCAGTTCTTC | CASSGGDRGIENEQFF
TRBJ1-4 | TRBD1 | - | TRBV6-5 | TGTGCCAGCAGTAGGGACAGGGAACTTGAAAAACTGTTTTTT | CASSRDRELEKLFF
TRBJ2-2 | TRBD1 | - | TRBV3-1 | TGTGCCAGCAGCCAAGGGACAGGGAAAGCCACCGGGGAGCTGTTTTTT | CASSQGTGKATGELFF
TRBJ2-7 | TRBD1 | - | TRBV12-3/TRBV12-4 | TGTGCCAGCAGTTTAAGGACAGGGAACTACGAGCAGTACTTC | CASSLRTGNYEQYF
TRBJ2-7 | - | - | TRBV20-1 | TGCAGTGCTAGTGCGGGGGCAGTCCACGAGCAGTACTTC | CSASAGAVHEQYF
TRBJ2-7 | TRBD2 | many | TRBV28 | TGTGCCAGCAGCCATAGCGGGAGGGGTCTCTACGAGCAGTACTTC | CASSHSGRGLYEQYF
TRBJ2-7 | - | - | TRBV28 | TGTGCCAGCAGTTTTGAGGGCTTCGGGTACGAGCAGTACTTC | CASSFEGFGYEQYF